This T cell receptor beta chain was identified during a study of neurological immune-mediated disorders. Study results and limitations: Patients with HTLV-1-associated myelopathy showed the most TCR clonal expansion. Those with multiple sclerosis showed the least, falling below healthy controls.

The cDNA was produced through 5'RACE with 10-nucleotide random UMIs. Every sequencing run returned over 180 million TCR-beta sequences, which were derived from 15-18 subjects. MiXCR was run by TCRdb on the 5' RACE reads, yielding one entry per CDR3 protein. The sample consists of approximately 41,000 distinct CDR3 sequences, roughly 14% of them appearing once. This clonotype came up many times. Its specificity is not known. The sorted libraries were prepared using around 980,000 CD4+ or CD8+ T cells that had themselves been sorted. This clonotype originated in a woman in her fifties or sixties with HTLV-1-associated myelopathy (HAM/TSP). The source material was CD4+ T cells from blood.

CDR3 sequence: CSARGLADYNEQFF. The CDR3 nucleotides are TGCAGTGCTAGAGGACTAGCGGACTACAATGAGCAGTTCTTC. V usage is TRBV20-1 and J usage is TRBJ2-1; 9 bases agree with TRBD2. The V gene's germline CDR1 is DFQATT and CDR2 SNEGSKA (reference sequence). The J segment lost 3 bases and the V segment lost 1 base, leaving 1 base of the junction unmatched. The CDR3 runs 14 residues.